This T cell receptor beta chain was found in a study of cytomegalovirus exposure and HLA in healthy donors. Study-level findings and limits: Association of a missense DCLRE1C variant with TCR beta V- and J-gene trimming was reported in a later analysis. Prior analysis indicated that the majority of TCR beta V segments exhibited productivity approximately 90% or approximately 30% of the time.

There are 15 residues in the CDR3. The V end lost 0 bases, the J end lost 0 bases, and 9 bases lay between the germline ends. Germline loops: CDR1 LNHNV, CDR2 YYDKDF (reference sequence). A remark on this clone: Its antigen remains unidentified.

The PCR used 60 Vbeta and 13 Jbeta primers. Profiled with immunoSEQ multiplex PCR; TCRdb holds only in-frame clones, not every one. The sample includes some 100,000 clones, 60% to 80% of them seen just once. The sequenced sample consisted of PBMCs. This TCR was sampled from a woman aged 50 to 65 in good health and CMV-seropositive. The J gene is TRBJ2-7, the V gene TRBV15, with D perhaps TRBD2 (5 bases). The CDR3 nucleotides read TGTGCCACCAGCAGAGAGGACTTCGACTCCTACGAGCAGTACTTC. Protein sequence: CATSREDFDSYEQYF.